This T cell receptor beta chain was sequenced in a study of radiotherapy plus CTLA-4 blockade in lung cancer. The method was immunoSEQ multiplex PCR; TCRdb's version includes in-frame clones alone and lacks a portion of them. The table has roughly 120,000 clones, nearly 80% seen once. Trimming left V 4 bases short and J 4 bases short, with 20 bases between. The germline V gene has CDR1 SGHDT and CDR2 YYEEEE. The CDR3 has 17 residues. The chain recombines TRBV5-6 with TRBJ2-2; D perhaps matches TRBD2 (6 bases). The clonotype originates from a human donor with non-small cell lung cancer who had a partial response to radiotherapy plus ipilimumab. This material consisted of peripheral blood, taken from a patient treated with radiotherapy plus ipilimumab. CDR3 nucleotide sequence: TGTGCCAGCAGCCGTTACCCGGGAGATGTCGGCACCGGGGAGCTGTTTTTT. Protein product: CASSRYPGDVGTGELFF.